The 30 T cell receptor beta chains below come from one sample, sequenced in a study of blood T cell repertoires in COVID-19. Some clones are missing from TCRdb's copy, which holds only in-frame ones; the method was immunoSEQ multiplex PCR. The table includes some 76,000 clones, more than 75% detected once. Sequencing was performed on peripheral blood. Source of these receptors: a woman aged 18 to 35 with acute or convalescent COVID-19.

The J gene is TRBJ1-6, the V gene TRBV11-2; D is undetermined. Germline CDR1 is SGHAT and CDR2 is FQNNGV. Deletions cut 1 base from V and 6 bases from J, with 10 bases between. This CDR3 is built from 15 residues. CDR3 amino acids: CASSLAGVVNSPLHF. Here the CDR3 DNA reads TGTGCCAGCAGCTTAGCCGGTGTGGTTAATTCACCCCTCCACTTT.

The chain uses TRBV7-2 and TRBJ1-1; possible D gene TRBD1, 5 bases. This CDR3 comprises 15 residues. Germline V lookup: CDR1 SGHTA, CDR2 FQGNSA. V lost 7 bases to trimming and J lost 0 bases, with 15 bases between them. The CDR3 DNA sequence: TGTGCCAGCACCTCCGGACACACCATGAACACTGAAGCTTTCTTT. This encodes CASTSGHTMNTEAFF.

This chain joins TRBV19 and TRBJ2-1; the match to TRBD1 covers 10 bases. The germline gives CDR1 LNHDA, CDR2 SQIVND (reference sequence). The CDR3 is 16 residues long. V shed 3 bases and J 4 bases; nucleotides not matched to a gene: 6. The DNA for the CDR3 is TGTGCCAGTAGTATGGCCGGGACAGGGGTATACAATGAGCAGTTCTTC. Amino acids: CASSMAGTGVYNEQFF.

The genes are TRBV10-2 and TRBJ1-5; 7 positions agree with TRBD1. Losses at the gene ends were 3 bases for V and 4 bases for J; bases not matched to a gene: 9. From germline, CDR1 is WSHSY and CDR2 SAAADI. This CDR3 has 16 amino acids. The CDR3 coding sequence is TGCGCCAGCAGTGACTGGACAGGAGGATTTAATCAGCCCCAGCATTTT. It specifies CASSDWTGGFNQPQHF.

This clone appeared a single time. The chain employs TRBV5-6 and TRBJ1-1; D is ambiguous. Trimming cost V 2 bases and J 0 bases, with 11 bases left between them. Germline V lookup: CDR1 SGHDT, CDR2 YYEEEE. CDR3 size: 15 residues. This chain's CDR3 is CASSLWQSLNTEAFF. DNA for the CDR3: TGTGCCAGCAGCTTATGGCAGTCCTTGAACACTGAAGCTTTCTTT.

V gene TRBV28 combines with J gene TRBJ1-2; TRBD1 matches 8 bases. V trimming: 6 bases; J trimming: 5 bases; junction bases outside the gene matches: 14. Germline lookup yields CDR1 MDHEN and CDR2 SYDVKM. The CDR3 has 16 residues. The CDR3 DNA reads TGTGCCAGCAGGATTGGGACAGGTACCTCTGGGTATGGCTACACCTTC. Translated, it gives CASRIGTGTSGYGYTF.

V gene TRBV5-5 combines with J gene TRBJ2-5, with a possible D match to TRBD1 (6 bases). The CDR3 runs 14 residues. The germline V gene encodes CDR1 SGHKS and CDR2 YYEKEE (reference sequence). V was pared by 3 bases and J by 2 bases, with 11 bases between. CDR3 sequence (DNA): TGTGCCAGCAGCTCACCACAGGGACAAGAGACCCAGTACTTC. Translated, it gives CASSSPQGQETQYF.

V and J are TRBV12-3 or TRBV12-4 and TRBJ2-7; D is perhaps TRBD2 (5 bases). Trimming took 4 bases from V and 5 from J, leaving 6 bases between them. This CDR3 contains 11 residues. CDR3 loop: CASSSGNEQYF. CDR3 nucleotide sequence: TGTGCCAGCAGTTCCGGGAACGAGCAGTACTTC.

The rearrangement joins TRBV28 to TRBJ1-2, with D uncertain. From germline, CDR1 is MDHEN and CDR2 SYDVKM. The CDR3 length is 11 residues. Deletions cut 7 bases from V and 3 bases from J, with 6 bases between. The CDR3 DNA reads TGTGCCAGCAAGGGAGACTATGGCTACACCTTC. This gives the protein CASKGDYGYTF.

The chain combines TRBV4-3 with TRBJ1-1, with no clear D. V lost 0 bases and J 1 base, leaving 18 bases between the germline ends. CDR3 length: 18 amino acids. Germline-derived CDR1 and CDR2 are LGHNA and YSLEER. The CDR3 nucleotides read TGCGCCAGCAGCCAAGAATTTGAGACCCAGGAGGGGAACACTGAAGCTTTCTTT. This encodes CASSQEFETQEGNTEAFF.

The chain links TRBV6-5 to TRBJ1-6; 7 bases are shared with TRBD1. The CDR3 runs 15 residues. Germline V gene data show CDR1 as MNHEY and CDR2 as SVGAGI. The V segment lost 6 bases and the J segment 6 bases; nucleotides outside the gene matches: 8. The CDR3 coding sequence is TGTGCCAGCAGGGAGGGACAGACCATTAATTCACCCCTCCACTTT. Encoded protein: CASREGQTINSPLHF.

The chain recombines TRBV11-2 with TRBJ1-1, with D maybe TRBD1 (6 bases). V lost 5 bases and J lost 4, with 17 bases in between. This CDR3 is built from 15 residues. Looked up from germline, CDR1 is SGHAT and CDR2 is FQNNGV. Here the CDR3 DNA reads TGTGCCAGCAGCGCAGCCCAGGGGTTCGGCACTGAAGCTTTCTTT. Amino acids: CASSAAQGFGTEAFF.

The CDR3 nucleotides are TGCGCCAGCAGCTCGGGACAGCTAAGAACCACTTATACGCAGTATTTT. Translation: CASSSGQLRTTYTQYF. The V gene is TRBV5-1, the J gene TRBJ2-3; 7 nucleotides line up with TRBD1. CDR1 and CDR2 from the germline V gene are SGHRS and YFSETQ. V trimming: 3 bases; J trimming: 7 bases; junction bases outside the gene matches: 14. This CDR3 spans 16 amino acids.

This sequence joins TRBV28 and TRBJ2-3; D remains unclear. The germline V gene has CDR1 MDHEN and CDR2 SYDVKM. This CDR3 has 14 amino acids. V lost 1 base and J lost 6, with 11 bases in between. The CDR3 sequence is CASSLLGSGDTQYF. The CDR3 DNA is TGTGCCAGCAGTTTATTAGGTTCCGGGGATACGCAGTATTTT.

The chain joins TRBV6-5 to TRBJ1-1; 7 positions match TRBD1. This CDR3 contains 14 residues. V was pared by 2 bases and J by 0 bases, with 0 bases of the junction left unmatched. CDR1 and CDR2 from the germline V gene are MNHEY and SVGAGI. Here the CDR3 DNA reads TGTGCCAGCAGTTACACAGGGGTGAACACTGAAGCTTTCTTT. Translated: CASSYTGVNTEAFF.

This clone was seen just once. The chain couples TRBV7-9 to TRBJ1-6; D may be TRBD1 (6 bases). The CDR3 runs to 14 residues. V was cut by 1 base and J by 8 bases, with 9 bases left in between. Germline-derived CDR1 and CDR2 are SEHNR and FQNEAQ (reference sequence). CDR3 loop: CASSLVGGHSPLHF. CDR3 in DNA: TGTGCCAGCAGCTTAGTGGGGGGGCATTCACCCCTCCACTTT.

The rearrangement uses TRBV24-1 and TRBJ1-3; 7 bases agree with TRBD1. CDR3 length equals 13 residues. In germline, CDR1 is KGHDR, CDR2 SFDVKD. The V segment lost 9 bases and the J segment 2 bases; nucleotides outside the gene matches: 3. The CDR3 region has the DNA TGTGCCACCCAGGGGACAGCTGGAAACACCATATATTTT. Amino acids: CATQGTAGNTIYF.

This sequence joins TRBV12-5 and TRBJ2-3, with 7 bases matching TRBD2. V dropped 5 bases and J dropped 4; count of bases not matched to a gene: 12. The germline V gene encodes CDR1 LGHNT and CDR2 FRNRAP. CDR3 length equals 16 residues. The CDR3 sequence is CASGAEAGWGSDTQYF. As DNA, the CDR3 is TGTGCTAGTGGTGCAGAAGCGGGATGGGGGTCAGATACGCAGTATTTT.

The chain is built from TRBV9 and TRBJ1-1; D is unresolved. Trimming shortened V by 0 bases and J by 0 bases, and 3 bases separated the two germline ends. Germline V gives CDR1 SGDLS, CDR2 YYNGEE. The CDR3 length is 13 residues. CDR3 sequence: CASSVALNTEAFF. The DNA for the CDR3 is TGTGCCAGCAGCGTAGCTTTGAACACTGAAGCTTTCTTT. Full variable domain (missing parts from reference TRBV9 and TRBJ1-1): DSGVTQTPKHLITATGQRVTLRCSPRSGDLSVYWYQQSLDQGLQFLIQYYNGEERAKGNILERFSAQQFPDLHSELNLSSLELGDSALYFCASSVALNTEAFFGQGTRLTVV.

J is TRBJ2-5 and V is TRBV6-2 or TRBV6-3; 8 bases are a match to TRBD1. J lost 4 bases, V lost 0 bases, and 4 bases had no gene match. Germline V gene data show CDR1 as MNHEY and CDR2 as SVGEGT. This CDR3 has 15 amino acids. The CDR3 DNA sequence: TGTGCCAGCAGTTACTCAGGGGGGACAGGAGAGACCCAGTACTTC. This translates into CASSYSGGTGETQYF.

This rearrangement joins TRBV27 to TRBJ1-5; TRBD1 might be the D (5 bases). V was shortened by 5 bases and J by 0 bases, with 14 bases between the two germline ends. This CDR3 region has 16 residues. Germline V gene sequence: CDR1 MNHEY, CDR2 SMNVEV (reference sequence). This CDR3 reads CASSPRQPYSNQPQHF. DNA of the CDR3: TGTGCCAGCAGTCCACGACAGCCTTATAGCAATCAGCCCCAGCATTTT.

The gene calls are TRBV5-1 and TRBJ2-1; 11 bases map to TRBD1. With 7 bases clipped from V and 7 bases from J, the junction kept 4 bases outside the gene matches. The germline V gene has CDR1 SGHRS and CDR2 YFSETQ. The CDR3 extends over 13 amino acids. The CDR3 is CASGQGARNEQFF. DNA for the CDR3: TGCGCCAGCGGACAGGGGGCAAGGAATGAGCAGTTCTTC.

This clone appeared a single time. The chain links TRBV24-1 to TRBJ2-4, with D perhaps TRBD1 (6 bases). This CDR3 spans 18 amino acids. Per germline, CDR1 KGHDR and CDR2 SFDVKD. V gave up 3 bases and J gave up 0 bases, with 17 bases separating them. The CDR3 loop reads CATSDPGTKILAKNIQYF. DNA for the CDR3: TGTGCCACCAGTGATCCCGGGACAAAAATCTTAGCCAAAAACATTCAGTACTTC.

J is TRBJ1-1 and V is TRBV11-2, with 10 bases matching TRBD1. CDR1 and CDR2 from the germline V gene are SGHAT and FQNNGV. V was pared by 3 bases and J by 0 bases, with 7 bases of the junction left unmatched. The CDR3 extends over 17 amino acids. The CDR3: CASSLDRGVTLNTEAFF. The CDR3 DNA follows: TGTGCCAGCAGCTTGGACAGGGGGGTAACTCTGAACACTGAAGCTTTCTTT.

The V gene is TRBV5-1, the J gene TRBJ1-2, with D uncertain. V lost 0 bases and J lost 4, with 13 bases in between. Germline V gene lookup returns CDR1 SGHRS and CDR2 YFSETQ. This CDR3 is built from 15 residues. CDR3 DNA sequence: TGCGCCAGCAGCTTGGACACCTCGGGAGGCTATGGCTACACCTTC. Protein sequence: CASSLDTSGGYGYTF.

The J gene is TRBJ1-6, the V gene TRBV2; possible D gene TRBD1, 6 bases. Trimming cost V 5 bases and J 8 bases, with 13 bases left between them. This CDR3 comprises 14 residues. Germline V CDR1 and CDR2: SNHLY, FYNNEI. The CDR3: CASSSTGTHSPLHF. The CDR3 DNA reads TGTGCCAGCAGTAGTACAGGGACGCATTCACCCCTCCACTTT.

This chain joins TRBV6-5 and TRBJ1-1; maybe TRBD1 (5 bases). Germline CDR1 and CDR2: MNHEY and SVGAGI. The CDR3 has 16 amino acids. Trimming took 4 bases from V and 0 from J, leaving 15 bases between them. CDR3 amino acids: CASSSGLGPMNTEAFF. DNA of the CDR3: TGTGCCAGCAGTTCCGGCCTGGGGCCCATGAACACTGAAGCTTTCTTT.

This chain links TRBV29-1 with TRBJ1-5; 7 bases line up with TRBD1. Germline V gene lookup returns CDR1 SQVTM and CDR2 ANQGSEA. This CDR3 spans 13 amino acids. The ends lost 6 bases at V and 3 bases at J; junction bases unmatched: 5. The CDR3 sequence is CSVGDSYNQPQHF. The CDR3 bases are TGCAGCGTAGGGGACAGTTACAATCAGCCCCAGCATTTT.

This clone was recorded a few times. The CDR3 DNA sequence: TGCAGTGCCAGTAAACTAGCGGGAGGGGGAAGAGATACGCAGTATTTT. This codes for CSASKLAGGGRDTQYF. V and J are TRBV20-1 and TRBJ2-3; 13 nucleotides match TRBD2. J was trimmed by 5 bases and V by 6 bases; bases with no gene match: 11. The CDR3 totals 16 residues. Germline V gene data show CDR1 as DFQATT and CDR2 as SNEGSKA (reference sequence).

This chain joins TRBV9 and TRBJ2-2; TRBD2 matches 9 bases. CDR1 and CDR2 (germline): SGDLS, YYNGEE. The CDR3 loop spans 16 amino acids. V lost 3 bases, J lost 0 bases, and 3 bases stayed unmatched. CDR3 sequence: CASSARLAANTGELFF. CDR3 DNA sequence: TGTGCCAGCAGCGCAAGACTAGCGGCGAACACCGGGGAGCTGTTTTTT. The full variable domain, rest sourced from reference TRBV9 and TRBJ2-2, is DSGVTQTPKHLITATGQRVTLRCSPRSGDLSVYWYQQSLDQGLQFLIQYYNGEERAKGNILERFSAQQFPDLHSELNLSSLELGDSALYFCASSARLAANTGELFFGEGSRLTVL.